These T cell receptor beta chains were read from a single sample in a study of T cell changes during pregnancy in multiple sclerosis. Method: immunoSEQ multiplex PCR; TCRdb's copy keeps in-frame clones and lacks some. This table has over 45,000 clones, under 95% appearing once. This sample comprised CD4+ T cells from peripheral blood mononuclear cells, obtained in the second trimester of pregnancy. The receptors were sampled from a female donor with multiple sclerosis, enrolled in a pregnancy study. Each CDR3 is given with its conserved first and last residue. A D gene is named only where the DNA matches it firmly. Some rows mark clone size as missing; the rest say once, few, many or name a class of expanded clone.

cdr3_nt: TGTGCCAGCAGTCCGTACAAGACAGGGGGTTATATGAACACTGAAGCTTTCTTT
cdr3_aa: CASSPYKTGGYMNTEAFF
j_call: TRBJ1-1
v_call: TRBV27
clone_size: NA
d_call: TRBD1

cdr3_nt: TGTGCCAGCAGCCACGAGGCCACTGAAGCTTTCTTT
cdr3_aa: CASSHEATEAFF
j_call: TRBJ1-1
v_call: TRBV5-4
clone_size: NA
d_call: NA

cdr3_nt: TGTGCCAGCAGCTTGGCCGGACAGGGGAACACTGAAGCTTTCTTT
cdr3_aa: CASSLAGQGNTEAFF
j_call: TRBJ1-1
v_call: TRBV5-4
clone_size: NA
d_call: TRBD1

cdr3_nt: TGTGCCAGCAGCTTAGATGGCAGGGTAGGTCCCGATGCGTCTTTCTTT
cdr3_aa: CASSLDGRVGPDASFF
j_call: TRBJ1-1
v_call: TRBV11-2
clone_size: NA
d_call: NA

cdr3_nt: TGTGCCAGCAGCGTAGAACCCACAGGGCGATCTGGAAACACCATATATTTT
cdr3_aa: CASSVEPTGRSGNTIYF
j_call: TRBJ1-3
v_call: TRBV9
clone_size: NA
d_call: NA

cdr3_nt: TGTGCCAGCAGCGGACAGGGGGCACACGAGCAGTACTTC
cdr3_aa: CASSGQGAHEQYF
j_call: TRBJ2-7
v_call: TRBV28
clone_size: NA
d_call: TRBD1

cdr3_nt: TGTGCCAGCAGCGACAGGGGGCACTACGAGCAGTACTTC
cdr3_aa: CASSDRGHYEQYF
j_call: TRBJ2-7
v_call: TRBV2
clone_size: NA
d_call: TRBD1

cdr3_nt: TGTGCCAGCAGCATACGGGGACAGGGATGGTGGTACAATGAGCAGTTCTTC
cdr3_aa: CASSIRGQGWWYNEQFF
j_call: TRBJ2-1
v_call: TRBV5-4
clone_size: NA
d_call: TRBD1

cdr3_nt: TGCGCCAGCAGTTTTGAGGATACGCAGTATTTT
cdr3_aa: CASSFEDTQYF
j_call: TRBJ2-3
v_call: TRBV5-1
clone_size: NA
d_call: NA

cdr3_nt: TGTGCCATCAGCGACAGAAATCAGCCCCAGCATTTT
cdr3_aa: CAISDRNQPQHF
j_call: TRBJ1-5
v_call: TRBV10-3
clone_size: NA
d_call: NA

cdr3_nt: TGTGCCAGCAGCTTAGAGGGGGCCGCTGAAGCTTTCTTT
cdr3_aa: CASSLEGAAEAFF
j_call: TRBJ1-1
v_call: TRBV7-9
clone_size: NA
d_call: TRBD1

cdr3_nt: TGCAGCGTTGCCGTTTTCAGGGGGCCTAGCACCGGGGAGCTGTTTTTT
cdr3_aa: CSVAVFRGPSTGELFF
j_call: TRBJ2-2
v_call: TRBV29-1
clone_size: NA
d_call: TRBD1

cdr3_nt: TGTGCAAGGGATAGCGGGAGGGCTGGTACGCAGTATTTT
cdr3_aa: CARDSGRAGTQYF
j_call: TRBJ2-3
v_call: TRBV28
clone_size: NA
d_call: TRBD2

cdr3_nt: TGTGCCAGCATTCCGGGACAGGGGTTCGGGGAGCTGTTTTTT
cdr3_aa: CASIPGQGFGELFF
j_call: TRBJ2-2
v_call: TRBV2
clone_size: NA
d_call: TRBD1

cdr3_nt: TGTGCCACCAGCAGAGGGACAGATAATTCACCCCTCCACTTT
cdr3_aa: CATSRGTDNSPLHF
j_call: TRBJ1-6
v_call: TRBV15
clone_size: NA
d_call: NA

cdr3_nt: TGTGCCAGCAGCGTAGTGGCTAGCGGGCAAGAGACCCAGTACTTC
cdr3_aa: CASSVVASGQETQYF
j_call: TRBJ2-5
v_call: TRBV9
clone_size: NA
d_call: TRBD2

cdr3_nt: TGTGCCAGCAGTGAAACTTTACAGGGGTCAGCTTTCTTT
cdr3_aa: CASSETLQGSAFF
j_call: TRBJ1-1
v_call: TRBV6-1
clone_size: NA
d_call: TRBD1

cdr3_nt: TGTGCCAGTAGTATAGGCCTCCCGGGGAATGAAAAACTGTTTTTT
cdr3_aa: CASSIGLPGNEKLFF
j_call: TRBJ1-4
v_call: TRBV19
clone_size: NA
d_call: NA

cdr3_nt: TGTGCCAGCAGGACAGGGGGCGGTACTGAAGCTTTCTTT
cdr3_aa: CASRTGGGTEAFF
j_call: TRBJ1-1
v_call: TRBV2
clone_size: NA
d_call: TRBD1

cdr3_nt: TGTGCCAGCTCCGAGACTAGCGGGTTCAGCACAGATACGCAGTATTTT
cdr3_aa: CASSETSGFSTDTQYF
j_call: TRBJ2-3
v_call: TRBV2
clone_size: NA
d_call: TRBD2

cdr3_nt: TGTGCCAGCAGCGGCAAGGACAGGTTTTATAATTCACCCCTCCACTTT
cdr3_aa: CASSGKDRFYNSPLHF
j_call: TRBJ1-6
v_call: TRBV9
clone_size: NA
d_call: TRBD1

cdr3_nt: TGTGCCAGCATAAATGGAGGGAGCACCTACAATGAGCAGTTCTTC
cdr3_aa: CASINGGSTYNEQFF
j_call: TRBJ2-1
v_call: TRBV5-7
clone_size: NA
d_call: NA

cdr3_nt: TGTGCCAGCAGCTTATCGGGAGGGAGTACAGATACGCAGTATTTT
cdr3_aa: CASSLSGGSTDTQYF
j_call: TRBJ2-3
v_call: TRBV7-3
clone_size: NA
d_call: TRBD2

cdr3_nt: TGTGCCACCAGCAGTGGACTAGCGGTAGTCACAGATACGCAGTATTTT
cdr3_aa: CATSSGLAVVTDTQYF
j_call: TRBJ2-3
v_call: TRBV15
clone_size: NA
d_call: TRBD2

cdr3_nt: TGTGCCAGTAGACTGGGACTTCTGAACACTGAAGCTTTCTTT
cdr3_aa: CASRLGLLNTEAFF
j_call: TRBJ1-1
v_call: TRBV19
clone_size: NA
d_call: NA

cdr3_nt: TGTGCCAGCAGCCTGCCCGGACTACCCGAGCAGTTCTTC
cdr3_aa: CASSLPGLPEQFF
j_call: TRBJ2-1
v_call: TRBV7-2
clone_size: once
d_call: NA

cdr3_nt: TGTGCCAGCAGCTTGGGGGCAAAAAGCTCCTACGAGCAGTACTTC
cdr3_aa: CASSLGAKSSYEQYF
j_call: TRBJ2-7
v_call: TRBV5-6
clone_size: NA
d_call: NA

cdr3_nt: TGCAGCGTTGAAAAATGGACGGCGGGTAACACCGGGGAGCTGTTTTTT
cdr3_aa: CSVEKWTAGNTGELFF
j_call: TRBJ2-2
v_call: TRBV29-1
clone_size: NA
d_call: NA

cdr3_nt: TGTGCCAGCAGCGTCGAGAGTTCCTACGAGCAGTACTTC
cdr3_aa: CASSVESSYEQYF
j_call: TRBJ2-7
v_call: TRBV7-9
clone_size: NA
d_call: NA

cdr3_nt: TGTGCCACCAGCAGAGCTGCCCCGGGACAGGGTGGGCAGTACTTC
cdr3_aa: CATSRAAPGQGGQYF
j_call: TRBJ2-7
v_call: TRBV15
clone_size: NA
d_call: TRBD1

cdr3_nt: TGTGCCAGCAGTTACTCCCCGGGACAGATATCCTACGAGCAGTACTTC
cdr3_aa: CASSYSPGQISYEQYF
j_call: TRBJ2-7
v_call: TRBV6-6
clone_size: NA
d_call: TRBD1

cdr3_nt: TGCGCCAGCAGCTGGGCCCCCGTCGCGGGAGAGGGAGATACGCAGTATTTT
cdr3_aa: CASSWAPVAGEGDTQYF
j_call: TRBJ2-3
v_call: TRBV5-1
clone_size: NA
d_call: TRBD2

cdr3_nt: TGCGCCAGCAGCCAAGACCCCGGGGTTGTCTCTGAAGCTTTCTTT
cdr3_aa: CASSQDPGVVSEAFF
j_call: TRBJ1-1
v_call: TRBV4-1
clone_size: NA
d_call: NA

cdr3_nt: TGTGCCAGCAGTGTTTATGATCAGCCCCAGCATTTT
cdr3_aa: CASSVYDQPQHF
j_call: TRBJ1-5
v_call: TRBV6-4
clone_size: NA
d_call: NA

cdr3_nt: TGTGCCAGCAGCGGACTAGCGGGGGGTTCCTACGAGCAGTACTTC
cdr3_aa: CASSGLAGGSYEQYF
j_call: TRBJ2-7
v_call: TRBV6-1
clone_size: NA
d_call: TRBD2

cdr3_nt: TGTGCCAGCAGCCTCGGACAGGGCAATCAGCCCCAGCATTTT
cdr3_aa: CASSLGQGNQPQHF
j_call: TRBJ1-5
v_call: TRBV7-2
clone_size: few
d_call: TRBD1

cdr3_nt: TGTGCCAGCAGCTTTAGTAGCAGGGGGAATGGCTACACCTTC
cdr3_aa: CASSFSSRGNGYTF
j_call: TRBJ1-2
v_call: TRBV7-2
clone_size: NA
d_call: TRBD1

cdr3_nt: TGTGCCAGCTCACCTCAACTAGCGGGAGTGATAGATACGCAGTATTTT
cdr3_aa: CASSPQLAGVIDTQYF
j_call: TRBJ2-3
v_call: TRBV18
clone_size: once
d_call: TRBD2

cdr3_nt: TGTGCCAGCAGCCCTCTCGTCCGAGGGGGCGGGGGGGAGTATTTT
cdr3_aa: CASSPLVRGGGGEYF
j_call: TRBJ2-3
v_call: TRBV7-6
clone_size: NA
d_call: TRBD2

cdr3_nt: TGTGCCAGCATTAGGGGACAGGGGTTTGAAGCTTTCTTT
cdr3_aa: CASIRGQGFEAFF
j_call: TRBJ1-1
v_call: TRBV6-5
clone_size: NA
d_call: TRBD1

cdr3_nt: TGTGCCAGCAGCTTGAACAGGGGCACAGATACGCAGTATTTT
cdr3_aa: CASSLNRGTDTQYF
j_call: TRBJ2-3
v_call: TRBV5-6
clone_size: NA
d_call: NA

cdr3_nt: TGTGCCAGCAGCTCCGGGACTAGCGGGGGGCCCTATTCGCAGTATTTT
cdr3_aa: CASSSGTSGGPYSQYF
j_call: TRBJ2-3
v_call: TRBV7-6
clone_size: NA
d_call: TRBD2

cdr3_nt: TGTGCCAGCACCGTAGACGGGAACCGCTATGGCTACACCTTC
cdr3_aa: CASTVDGNRYGYTF
j_call: TRBJ1-2
v_call: TRBV9
clone_size: NA
d_call: NA

cdr3_nt: TGTGCCACCAGCGTCGGAGGTACAGGGAGTTTCGGCACTGAAGCTTTCTTT
cdr3_aa: CATSVGGTGSFGTEAFF
j_call: TRBJ1-1
v_call: TRBV15
clone_size: NA
d_call: NA

cdr3_nt: TGTGCCAGTAGTATAAGACAGGGCAGTCAGCCCCAGCATTTT
cdr3_aa: CASSIRQGSQPQHF
j_call: TRBJ1-5
v_call: TRBV19
clone_size: NA
d_call: TRBD1

cdr3_nt: TGTGCCAGCCGAAAGGGGCGGCAGCCCCAGCATTTT
cdr3_aa: CASRKGRQPQHF
j_call: TRBJ1-5
v_call: TRBV14
clone_size: once
d_call: NA

cdr3_nt: TGTGCCAGCAGCCAAGGGAGGAGGCGGGGGGACACCGGGGAGCTGTTTTTT
cdr3_aa: CASSQGRRRGDTGELFF
j_call: TRBJ2-2
v_call: TRBV4-2
clone_size: NA
d_call: TRBD2

cdr3_nt: TGTGCCAGCTCACTAGGACAGGGGGATCGCGAGCAGTACTTC
cdr3_aa: CASSLGQGDREQYF
j_call: TRBJ2-7
v_call: TRBV18
clone_size: NA
d_call: TRBD1

cdr3_nt: TGTGCCAGCCACCGCAGGCCCCGGGGGCCCCAGCATTTT
cdr3_aa: CASHRRPRGPQHF
j_call: TRBJ1-5
v_call: TRBV5-6
clone_size: NA
d_call: NA

cdr3_nt: TGCGCCAGCAGTCAAGGGACAGTCCCGACGTACGAGCAGTACTTC
cdr3_aa: CASSQGTVPTYEQYF
j_call: TRBJ2-7
v_call: TRBV5-1
clone_size: NA
d_call: TRBD1

cdr3_nt: TGTGCCAGCGCCCGGGGGAGCAACGCCGGGGAGCTGTTTTTT
cdr3_aa: CASARGSNAGELFF
j_call: TRBJ2-2
v_call: TRBV19
clone_size: once
d_call: NA

cdr3_nt: TGCGCCAGCAGCCCTTGGACTGGGAGCACAGATACGCAGTATTTT
cdr3_aa: CASSPWTGSTDTQYF
j_call: TRBJ2-3
v_call: TRBV5-1
clone_size: NA
d_call: NA

cdr3_nt: TGTGCCATCAGTGAGGGACTAGCGGGAAGGAACGAGCAGTACTTC
cdr3_aa: CAISEGLAGRNEQYF
j_call: TRBJ2-7
v_call: TRBV10-3
clone_size: NA
d_call: TRBD2